The T cell receptor (beta chain) under discussion was sequenced for a study of graft-versus-host responses after intestinal transplantation. Study outcomes and limitations: Early declines in HvG clones that occurred post-transplant were associated with peak circulating GvH clone levels.

The protocol was immunoSEQ multiplex PCR, while the TCRdb copy is restricted to in-frame clones and leaves out a portion. The sample lists approximately 90,000 clones, 91% occurring once. Germline V gene sequence: CDR1 GTSNPN, CDR2 SVGIG (reference sequence). With V trimmed by 1 base and J by 2 bases, 16 bases remained unmatched. This CDR3 contains 19 residues. Comment on this clone: Its antigen remains unidentified.

This receptor was obtained from a human donor who was the organ donor for an intestinal transplant. The material sequenced was unstimulated CD8+ T cells sorted from spleen or lymph node cells, taken before transplant. The chain carries TRBV30 and TRBJ1-2; 10 bases fit TRBD1. This CDR3 reads CAWSGLTTPGTGANYGYTF. The CDR3 DNA reads as TGTGCCTGGAGTGGACTCACGACCCCCGGGACAGGGGCAAACTATGGCTACACCTTC.